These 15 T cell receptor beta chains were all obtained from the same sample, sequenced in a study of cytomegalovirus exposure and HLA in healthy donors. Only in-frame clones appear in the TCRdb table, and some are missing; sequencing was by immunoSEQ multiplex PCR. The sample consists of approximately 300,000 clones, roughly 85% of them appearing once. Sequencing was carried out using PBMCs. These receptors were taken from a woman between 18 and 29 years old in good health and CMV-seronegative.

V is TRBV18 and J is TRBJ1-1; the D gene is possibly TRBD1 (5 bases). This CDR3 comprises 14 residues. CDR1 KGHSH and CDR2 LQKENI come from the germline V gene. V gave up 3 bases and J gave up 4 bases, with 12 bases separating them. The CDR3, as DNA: TGTGCCAGCTCACCCATTGGGGCTCTCACTGAAGCTTTCTTT. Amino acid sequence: CASSPIGALTEAFF.

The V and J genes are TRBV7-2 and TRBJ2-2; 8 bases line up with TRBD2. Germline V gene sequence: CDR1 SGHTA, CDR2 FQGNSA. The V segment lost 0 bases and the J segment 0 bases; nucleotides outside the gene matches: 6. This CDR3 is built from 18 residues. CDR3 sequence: CASSLASGVGPNTGELFF. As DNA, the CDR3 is TGTGCCAGCAGCTTAGCTAGCGGGGTTGGCCCGAACACCGGGGAGCTGTTTTTT. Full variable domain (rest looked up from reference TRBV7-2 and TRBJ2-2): GAGVSQSPSNKVTEKGKDVELRCDPISGHTALYWYRQSLGQGLEFLIYFQGNSAPDKSGLPSDRFSAERTGGSVSTLTIQRTQQEDSAVYLCASSLASGVGPNTGELFFGEGSRLTVL.

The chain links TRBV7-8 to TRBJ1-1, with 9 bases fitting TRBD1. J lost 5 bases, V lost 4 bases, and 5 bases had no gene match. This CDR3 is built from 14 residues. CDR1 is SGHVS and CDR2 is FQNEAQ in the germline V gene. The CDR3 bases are TGTGCCAGCAGCTCAGGACAGGGGAGGACTGAAGCTTTCTTT. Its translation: CASSSGQGRTEAFF.

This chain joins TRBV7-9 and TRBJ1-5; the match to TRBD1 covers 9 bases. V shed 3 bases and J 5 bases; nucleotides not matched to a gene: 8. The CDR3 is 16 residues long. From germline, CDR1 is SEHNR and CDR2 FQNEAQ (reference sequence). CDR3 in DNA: TGTGCCAGCAGCTTTATGACCGGGACAGGGCATCAGCCCCAGCATTTT. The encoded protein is CASSFMTGTGHQPQHF.

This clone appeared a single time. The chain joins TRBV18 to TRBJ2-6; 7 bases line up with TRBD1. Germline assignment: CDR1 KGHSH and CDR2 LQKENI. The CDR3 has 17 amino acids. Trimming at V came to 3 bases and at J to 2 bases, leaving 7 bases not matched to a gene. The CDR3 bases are TGTGCCAGCTCACCCATTGAGGGGGCCGCTGGGGCCAACGTCCTGACTTTC. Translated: CASSPIEGAAGANVLTF.

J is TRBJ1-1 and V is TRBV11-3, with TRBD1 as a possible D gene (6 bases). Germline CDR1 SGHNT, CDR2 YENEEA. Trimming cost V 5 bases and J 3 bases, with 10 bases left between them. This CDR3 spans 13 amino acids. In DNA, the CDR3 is TGTGCCAGCAGCCATGGGGGCCACACTGAAGCTTTCTTT. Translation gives CASSHGGHTEAFF. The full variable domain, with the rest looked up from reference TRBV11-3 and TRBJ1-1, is EAGVVQSPRYKIIEKKQPVAFWCNPISGHNTLYWYLQNLGQGPELLIRYENEEAVDDSQLPKDRFSAERLKGVDSTLKIQPAELGDSAVYLCASSHGGHTEAFFGQGTRLTVV.

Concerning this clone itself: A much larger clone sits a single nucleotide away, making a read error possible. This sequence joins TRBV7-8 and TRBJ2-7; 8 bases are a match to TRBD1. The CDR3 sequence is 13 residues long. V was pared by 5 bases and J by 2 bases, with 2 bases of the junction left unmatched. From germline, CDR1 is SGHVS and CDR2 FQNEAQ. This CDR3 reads CASSLDRAYEQYF. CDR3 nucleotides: TGTGCCAGCAGCCTGGACAGGGCCTACGAGCAGTACTTC.

The CDR3 bases are TGTGCCAGCAAGGCGGGAGAGGCCGGGGAGCTGTTTTTT. It encodes CASKAGEAGELFF. This chain links TRBV5-4 with TRBJ2-2; TRBD2 agrees at 7 bases. The CDR3 loop spans 13 amino acids. Germline trimming cut 6 bases from V and 6 bases from J; bases unmatched to any gene: 5. Germline CDR1 SGHNT, CDR2 YYREEE (reference sequence).

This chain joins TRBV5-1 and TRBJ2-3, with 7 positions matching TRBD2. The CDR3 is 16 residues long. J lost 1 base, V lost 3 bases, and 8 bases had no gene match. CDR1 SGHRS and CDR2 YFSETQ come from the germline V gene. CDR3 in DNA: TGCGCCAGCAGCTCGGCCGCTAGCGGACGCACAGATACGCAGTATTTT. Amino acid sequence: CASSSAASGRTDTQYF.

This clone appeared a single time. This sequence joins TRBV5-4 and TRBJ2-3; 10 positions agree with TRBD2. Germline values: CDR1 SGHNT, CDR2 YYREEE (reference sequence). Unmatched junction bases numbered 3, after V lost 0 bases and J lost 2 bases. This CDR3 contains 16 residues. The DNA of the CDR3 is TGTGCCAGCAGCTTGGGACTAGCGGGTTTCACAGATACGCAGTATTTT. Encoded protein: CASSLGLAGFTDTQYF. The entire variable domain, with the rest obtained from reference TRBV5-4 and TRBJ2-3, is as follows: ETGVTQSPTHLIKTRGQQVTLRCSSQSGHNTVSWYQQALGQGPQFIFQYYREEENGRGNFPPRFSGLQFPNYSSELNVNALELDDSALYLCASSLGLAGFTDTQYFGPGTRLTVL.

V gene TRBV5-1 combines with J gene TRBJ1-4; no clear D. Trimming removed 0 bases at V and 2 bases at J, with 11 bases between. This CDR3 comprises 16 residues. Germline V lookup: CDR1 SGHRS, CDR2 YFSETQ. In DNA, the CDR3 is TGCGCCAGCAGCTTGGCCGTTTCTCAGACTAATGAAAAACTGTTTTTT. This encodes CASSLAVSQTNEKLFF.

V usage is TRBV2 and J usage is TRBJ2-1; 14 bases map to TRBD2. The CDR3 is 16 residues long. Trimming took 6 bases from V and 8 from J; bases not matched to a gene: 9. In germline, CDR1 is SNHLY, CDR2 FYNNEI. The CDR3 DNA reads TGTGCCAGCAGCGAGCGGAAGACTAGCGGGGGGGATGAGCAGTTCTTC. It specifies CASSERKTSGGDEQFF.

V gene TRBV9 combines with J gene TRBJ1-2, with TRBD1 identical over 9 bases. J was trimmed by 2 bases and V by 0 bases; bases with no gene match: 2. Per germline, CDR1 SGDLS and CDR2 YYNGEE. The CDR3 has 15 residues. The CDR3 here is CASSVAGTGNYGYTF. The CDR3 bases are TGTGCCAGCAGCGTAGCGGGGACAGGGAACTATGGCTACACCTTC.

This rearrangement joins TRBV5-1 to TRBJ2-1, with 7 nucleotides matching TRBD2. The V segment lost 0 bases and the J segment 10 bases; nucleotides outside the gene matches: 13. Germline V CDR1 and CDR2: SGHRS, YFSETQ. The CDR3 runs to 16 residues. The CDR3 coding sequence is TGCGCCAGCAGCTTGGAGCCAAAAGGGCGGGGGAACGAGCAGTTCTTC. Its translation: CASSLEPKGRGNEQFF.

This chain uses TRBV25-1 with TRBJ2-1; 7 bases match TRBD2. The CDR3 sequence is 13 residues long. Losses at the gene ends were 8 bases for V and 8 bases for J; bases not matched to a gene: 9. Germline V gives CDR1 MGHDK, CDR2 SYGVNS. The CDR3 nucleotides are TGTGCCAGCCCAGCGGGAAAATCCTATGAGCAGTTCTTC. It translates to CASPAGKSYEQFF.